Listed below are T cell receptor beta chains from one sample, sequenced in a study of sequential checkpoint blockade in melanoma. Libraries were prepared by immunoSEQ multiplex PCR; TCRdb keeps only in-frame clonotypes and omits some of them. The sample has approximately 37,000 clones, roughly 32% seen once. The source material was tumor tissue (inferred from file names), sampled from a patient given nivolumab and ipilimumab in sequence. The source is a human donor with melanoma. CDR3s include the opening cysteine and the closing phenylalanine or tryptophan. The order of the fields is V gene, CDR3 length, J gene, D gene, CDR3 protein. The D gene is left open where the match is weak.

v_call: TRBV9
cdr3_length: 15
j_call: TRBJ2-2
d_call: TRBD2
cdr3_aa: CASSLSGPNTGELFF

v_call: TRBV28
cdr3_length: 15
j_call: TRBJ1-6
d_call: .
cdr3_aa: CASRRSGTDNSPLHF

v_call: TRBV19
cdr3_length: 14
j_call: TRBJ2-3
d_call: TRBD1
cdr3_aa: CASRVGQPTDTQYF

v_call: TRBV19
cdr3_length: 15
j_call: TRBJ1-1
d_call: .
cdr3_aa: CASSVPTTFVTEAFF

v_call: TRBV6-8
cdr3_length: 13
j_call: TRBJ1-1
d_call: TRBD1
cdr3_aa: CAIGTGFNFLAFF

v_call: TRBV7-1
cdr3_length: 13
j_call: TRBJ1-1
d_call: .
cdr3_aa: CASSFGLGLEAFF

v_call: TRBV11-3
cdr3_length: 14
j_call: TRBJ2-4
d_call: .
cdr3_aa: CASSPNQGSTIQYF

v_call: TRBV7-6
cdr3_length: 14
j_call: TRBJ1-1
d_call: .
cdr3_aa: CASTWVGLNTEAFF

v_call: TRBV30
cdr3_length: 15
j_call: TRBJ1-5
d_call: TRBD1
cdr3_aa: CAWSVGQGYNQPQHF

v_call: TRBV18
cdr3_length: 15
j_call: TRBJ2-5
d_call: .
cdr3_aa: CASSPRGGLQETQYF

v_call: TRBV2
cdr3_length: 16
j_call: TRBJ2-2
d_call: TRBD2
cdr3_aa: CASSGIAGRGTGELFF

v_call: TRBV5-1
cdr3_length: 14
j_call: TRBJ2-5
d_call: .
cdr3_aa: CASSIQGGVETQYF

v_call: TRBV11-3
cdr3_length: 14
j_call: TRBJ1-4
d_call: .
cdr3_aa: CASSLGAGDEKLFF